What follows is one T cell receptor (beta chain) and its context. The antigen remains unidentified. These data belong to a study of T cells in Graves' hyperthyroidism and ophthalmopathy. At the level of the study: Initial diagnosis, before any treatment, was when peripheral blood was collected.

V lost 7 bases and J lost 7, with 5 bases in between. The CDR3 loop spans 9 amino acids. Germline assignment: CDR1 ENHRY and CDR2 SYGVKD. Around 10 ml fresh peripheral blood yielded the PBMCs. There were TCR beta CDR3 regions amplified from RNA transcripts. HTBI primers were used for first-round RT-PCR of the TCR CDR3. TCRdb re-analysed the multiplex PCR reads in MiXCR, keeping a single row per CDR3 protein. The sample has hundreds of thousands of distinct CDR3 sequences, approximately 40% seen once; the top ten hold less than 35%. The study's findings and limits: The majority of expanded thyroid clonotypes above 0.001 also appeared in blood.

This receptor was taken from a woman aged 40 to 49 with Graves' hyperthyroidism. The chain has TRBV10-3 and TRBJ2-7; D is unclear. Sequenced material: blood. Written as DNA, the CDR3 is TGTGCCATCAAGGTGGAGCAGTACTTC. It is translated as CAIKVEQYF.